Listed below are T cell receptor beta chains from one sample, sequenced in a study of T cell responses to AZD1222 COVID-19 vaccine. The protocol was immunoSEQ multiplex PCR, while the TCRdb copy is restricted to in-frame clones and leaves out a portion. Of 110,000 or so clones in the sample, 70% to 90% are singletons; the top ten hold 3.5%. The material was peripheral blood, obtained 28 days after the second AZD1222 dose. The receptors originated from an adult who received the AZD1222 COVID-19 vaccine. Both conserved end residues are part of each CDR3. The D gene is left open where the match is weak.

>TRBJ1-2|16|-|TRBV7-9
CASRGERRRDLSGYTF
>TRBJ2-1|15|-|TRBV29-1
CSTRRGATVQNEQFF
>TRBJ1-2|13|TRBD1|TRBV6-2/TRBV6-3
CASSYRTGVGYTF
>TRBJ2-3|15|TRBD2|TRBV6-5
CASPRLAGGTDTQYF
>TRBJ1-6|14|-|TRBV9
CASSEGSSNSPLHF
>TRBJ1-2|12|-|TRBV29-1
CSVDSDNYGYTF
>TRBJ2-3|11|-|TRBV6-5
CASVHRDTQYF
>TRBJ1-5|15|TRBD1|TRBV28
CASRHRGRGNQPQHF
>TRBJ1-5|13|-|TRBV19
CASSIDINQPQHF
>TRBJ1-2|15|TRBD1|TRBV6-5
CASSYWEGQGNGYTF
>TRBJ1-2|17|TRBD1|TRBV5-4
CASSFRTGTGLGYGYTF
>TRBJ1-2|14|-|TRBV28
CASSLMGGAGGYTF
>TRBJ2-1|16|TRBD2|TRBV5-6
CASSSGLAAFYNEQFF
>TRBJ1-5|15|-|TRBV4-1
CASSRVDVSNQPQHF
>TRBJ1-1|12|TRBD1|TRBV10-3
CAIRTGETEAFF
>TRBJ1-4|17|-|TRBV24-1
CATSATEALTTNEKLFF
>TRBJ2-3|17|-|TRBV10-3
CAISGNTGTTSTDTQYF